Listed here are 11 T cell receptor beta chains from one sample, sequenced in a study of human T cells and chemical hapten exposure. TCRdb fed the 5' RACE reads into MiXCR, producing one record per CDR3 protein. The table has about 140,000 distinct CDR3 sequences, around 4.4% seen once; the top ten hold over 1.3%. Blood, whole and unfractionated, served as the source for total RNA extraction. Source of these receptors: a female donor in good health.

This clonotype came up a few times. It may be a read error: a sequence one base away is much more abundant. The chain combines TRBV7-2 with TRBJ1-2; D is possibly TRBD1 (5 bases). CDR1 and CDR2 from the germline V gene are SGHTA and FQGNSA. This CDR3 comprises 14 residues. CDR3: CASSLAAGVHGDTF. CDR3 coding DNA: TGTGCCAGCAGCTTAGCGGCGGGGGTTCATGGCGACACCTTC.

This clonotype was recorded at least ten times. The chain has TRBV12-5 and TRBJ1-1; a weak D match, TRBD1 (5 bases). Germline-derived CDR1 and CDR2 are LGHNT and FRNRAP. This CDR3 comprises 14 residues. V was shortened by 3 bases and J by 4 bases, with 12 bases between the two germline ends. Written as DNA, the CDR3 is TGTGCTAGTGGTTTTACAGGTGCAGGCACTGAAGCTTTCTTT. Translated: CASGFTGAGTEAFF.

In its sample, this clonotype was seen many times. V and J are TRBV27 and TRBJ2-1, with D unresolved. Germline V gene data show CDR1 as MNHEY and CDR2 as SMNVEV (reference sequence). Trimming removed 3 bases from V and 4 bases from J, with 10 bases in between. The CDR3 totals 14 residues. The DNA of the CDR3 is TGTGCCAGCAGTTTCCCTAACCAATACAATGAGCAGTTCTTC. Protein sequence: CASSFPNQYNEQFF.

This clonotype was counted a few times. The chain carries TRBV7-8 and TRBJ1-1; a possible D gene is TRBD1 (6 bases). CDR3 length equals 13 residues. CDR1 SGHVS and CDR2 FQNEAQ come from the germline V gene. V lost 1 base and J lost 7, with 10 bases in between. CDR3 bases: TGTGCCAGCAGCTTAGTTCGGGGACATGAAGCTTTCTTT. As protein: CASSLVRGHEAFF.

This clonotype was recorded many times. This chain joins TRBV5-5 and TRBJ2-2; either TRBD1 or TRBD2 may supply D (6 bases each). The CDR3 length is 16 residues. V was trimmed by 2 bases and J by 4 bases, leaving 15 bases between them. Germline CDR1 SGHKS, CDR2 YYEKEE (reference sequence). CDR3 sequence reads: CASSLWAGEATGELFF. As DNA, the CDR3 is TGTGCCAGCAGCTTATGGGCAGGGGAGGCCACCGGGGAGCTGTTTTTT.

In its sample, this clonotype was seen a few times. The rearrangement joins TRBV9 to TRBJ1-1; a possible D gene is TRBD1 (5 bases). CDR1 is SGDLS and CDR2 is YYNGEE in the germline V gene. V was pared by 0 bases and J by 5 bases, with 11 bases between. CDR3 size: 14 residues. Written as DNA, the CDR3 is TGTGCCAGCAGCGTAGGCAGGGTCGGGACTGAAGCTTTCTTT. Amino acids: CASSVGRVGTEAFF.

This clonotype was seen more than once but under ten times. The chain links TRBV28 to TRBJ2-1; D call uncertain. V gave up 4 bases and J gave up 0 bases, with 13 bases separating them. CDR3 length: 16 residues. CDR1 and CDR2 from the germline V gene are MDHEN and SYDVKM. In DNA, the CDR3 is TGTGCCAGCAGTTCCCTAGACGGTAGCTCCTACAATGAGCAGTTCTTC. Its translation: CASSSLDGSSYNEQFF.

The sample holds many counts of this clonotype. The chain joins TRBV7-9 to TRBJ1-5; D is unclear. Germline loops: CDR1 SEHNR, CDR2 FQNEAQ (reference sequence). Trimming stripped 0 bases from V and 0 bases from J, with 12 bases between. CDR3 length: 17 amino acids. The CDR3 reads CASSLATAFYSNQPQHF. The CDR3 coding sequence is TGTGCCAGCAGCTTAGCTACAGCGTTTTATAGCAATCAGCCCCAGCATTTT.

This clonotype has ten or more counts. This chain links TRBV5-1 with TRBJ2-3; 9 nucleotides align to TRBD2. CDR1 is SGHRS, CDR2 YFSETQ, per germline. This CDR3 spans 17 amino acids. With V trimmed by 1 base and J by 0 bases, 6 bases remained unmatched. In DNA form, the CDR3 reads TGCGCCAGCAGCTTGATTAGCGGGGGCCTTAGCACAGATACGCAGTATTTT. This encodes CASSLISGGLSTDTQYF.

There are many counts of this clonotype. The chain recombines TRBV14 with TRBJ2-3; 7 nucleotides agree with TRBD1. This CDR3 spans 15 amino acids. Germline V CDR1 and CDR2: SGHDN, FVKESK. Unmatched junction bases numbered 5, after V lost 3 bases and J lost 2 bases. In nucleotides, the CDR3 is TGTGCCAGCAGCCAGAGACAGGGCGACACAGATACGCAGTATTTT. Translated: CASSQRQGDTDTQYF.

This clonotype was recorded many times. This chain joins TRBV3-1 and TRBJ1-2, with D hard to call. The CDR3 has 12 amino acids. Trimming removed 4 bases at V and 5 bases at J, with 8 bases between. The V gene's germline CDR1 is LGHDT and CDR2 YNNKEL (reference sequence). CDR3 in amino acids: CASSPPGYGYTF. In nucleotides, the CDR3 is TGTGCCAGCAGCCCTCCGGGATATGGCTACACCTTC.